This T cell receptor (beta chain) was sequenced in a study of T cell responses to AZD1222 COVID-19 vaccine. Whole-study results and caveats: An increase in Spike-specific TCR breadth and depth was observed after two AZD1222 doses. Only a handful of AZD1222 recipients tested seropositive at baseline. Clonal diversity was possibly underestimated, and white British individuals and females predominated among donors.

A single count supports this clone. The antigen is unknown. Here immunoSEQ multiplex PCR was the method, and the copy in TCRdb shows in-frame clones only, minus some. The profile shows roughly 130,000 clones, just over 85% of them singletons. V lost 3 bases and J 2 bases, leaving 14 bases between the germline ends. The CDR3 has 15 amino acids. The V gene's germline CDR1 is SGHRS and CDR2 YFSETQ. The specimen comprised peripheral blood, sampled on day 0 of AZD1222 vaccination. The chain recombines TRBV5-1 with TRBJ2-5; D possibly matches TRBD1 or TRBD2 (5 bases each). This receptor was identified in an adult in good health. The CDR3 DNA reads as TGCGCCAGCAGCTGGAACACGGGGCCACAAGAGACCCAGTACTTC. It is translated as CASSWNTGPQETQYF.